This TCR beta chain derives from a study of beta chain features in type 1 diabetes. Study results and limitations: Patients with type 1 diabetes showed fewer VDJ junction insertions and more deletions.

Reverse transcribing all isolated RNA meant expressed TCRB transcripts were sequenced. Several million reads on average were seen across naive, central memory and regulatory T cell samples. The method was immunoSEQ multiplex PCR; TCRdb's version includes in-frame clones alone and lacks a portion of them. The sample lists about 360,000 clones; around 12% were seen once. Looked up from germline, CDR1 is SGDLS and CDR2 is YYNGEE. This CDR3 comprises 15 residues. This clone occurred a few times. The antigen is unknown. The germline gene is not matched at one end of the junction; a read error may be the cause. Staining for CD45RO/CCR7/CD25/CD127/CD95/CD27 allowed sorting of CD4+ naive, central memory, regulatory and stem cell-like memory cells.

This receptor was obtained from a man aged 18 to 35 in good health. The J gene is TRBJ2-6, the V gene TRBV9, with TRBD2 identical over 7 bases. The specimen sequenced was naive CD4+ T cells from blood. The CDR3 reads CASSVGGLGANVPTF. The CDR3, as DNA: TGTGCCAGCAGCGTGGGAGGGCTCGGGGCCAACGTCCCGACTTTC.